Given below is one T cell receptor (beta chain) in context. The data are from a study of T cell changes during pregnancy in multiple sclerosis. The CDR3 runs 15 residues. The germline CDR1 and CDR2 sequences are MDHEN and SYDVKM. With 6 bases removed from V and 0 bases from J, the gap between germline ends came to 12 bases. Sequenced by immunoSEQ multiplex PCR; TCRdb stores in-frame clones only, minus some. The repertoire has under 50,000 clones, approximately 92% of them found once; the top ten carry approximately 5%. This specimen was CD8+ T cells from peripheral blood mononuclear cells, taken in the third trimester of pregnancy. The sequence came from a female donor with multiple sclerosis, enrolled in a pregnancy study. The V and J genes are TRBV28 and TRBJ1-5; no clear D gene. The CDR3 bases are TGTGCCAGCAGAGATCCGACGGGTAGCAATCAGCCCCAGCATTTT. Its protein product is CASRDPTGSNQPQHF.